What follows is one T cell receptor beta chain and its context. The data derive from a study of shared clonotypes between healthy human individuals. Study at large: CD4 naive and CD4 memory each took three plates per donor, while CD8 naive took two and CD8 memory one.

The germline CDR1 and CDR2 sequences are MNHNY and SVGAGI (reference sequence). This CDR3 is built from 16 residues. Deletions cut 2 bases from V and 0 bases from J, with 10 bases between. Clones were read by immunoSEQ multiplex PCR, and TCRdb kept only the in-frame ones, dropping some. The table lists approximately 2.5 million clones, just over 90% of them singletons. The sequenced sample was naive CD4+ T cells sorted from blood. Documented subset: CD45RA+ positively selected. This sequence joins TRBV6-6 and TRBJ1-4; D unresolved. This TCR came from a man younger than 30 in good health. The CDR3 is CASSYGQTATNEKLFF. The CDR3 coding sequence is TGTGCCAGCAGTTACGGGCAGACTGCAACTAATGAAAAACTGTTTTTT.